The source of this T cell receptor beta chain is a study of STAT5B mutations in CD4+ large granular lymphocyte leukemia. Study results and limitations: 8/27 top patient clones versus 2/35 control clones were TRBV06-family.

Details on this clone: Antigen specificity is unknown.

Repertoires were generated with immunoSEQ multiplex PCR, while TCRdb's copy carries only in-frame clones and drops some. Altogether around 50,000 clones are present, around 82% being singletons, with the ten largest covering under 0.4%. The germline CDR1 and CDR2 sequences are SQVTM and ANQGSEA. There are 13 residues in the CDR3. V lost 6 bases to trimming and J lost 3 bases; unmatched junction nucleotides: 5. The source material was CD4+ T cells from blood buffy coats. The origin of this receptor is a human donor in good health. The chain has TRBV29-1 and TRBJ1-5; 7 nucleotides align to TRBD1. The CDR3 DNA follows: TGCAGCGTGGCTGGACAGGACAATCAGCCCCAGCATTTT. This codes for CSVAGQDNQPQHF.